This T cell receptor beta chain was sequenced for a study of T cell changes during pregnancy in multiple sclerosis. The CDR3 has 19 residues. With V trimmed by 5 bases and J by 8 bases, 21 bases remained unmatched. The V gene's germline CDR1 is SGHTA and CDR2 FQGNSA. Assay: immunoSEQ multiplex PCR; the TCRdb copy retains only in-frame clones and omits some. The profile covers roughly 69,000 clones, with approximately 90% appearing a single time and 1.4% taken by the ten largest. This chain joins TRBV7-2 and TRBJ1-2; 12 nucleotides match TRBD1. This TCR was sampled from a female donor with multiple sclerosis, enrolled in a pregnancy study. Material: peripheral blood, obtained in the third trimester of pregnancy. CDR3 in DNA: TGTGCCAGCAGCGTAAAACCGGGACAGGGGGCGCTGAGATTTGGGGGCTACACCTTC. This gives the protein CASSVKPGQGALRFGGYTF.